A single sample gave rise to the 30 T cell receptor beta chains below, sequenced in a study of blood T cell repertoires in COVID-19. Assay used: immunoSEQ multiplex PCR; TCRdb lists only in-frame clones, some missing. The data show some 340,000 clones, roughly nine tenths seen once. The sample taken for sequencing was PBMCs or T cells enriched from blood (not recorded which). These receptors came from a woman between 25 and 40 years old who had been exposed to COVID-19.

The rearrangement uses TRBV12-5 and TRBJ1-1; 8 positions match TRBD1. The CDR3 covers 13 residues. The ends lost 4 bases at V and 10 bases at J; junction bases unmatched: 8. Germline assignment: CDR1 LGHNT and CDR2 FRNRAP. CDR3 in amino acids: CASGSSWTGRAFF. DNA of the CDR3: TGTGCTAGTGGTTCCTCCTGGACAGGGAGAGCTTTCTTT.

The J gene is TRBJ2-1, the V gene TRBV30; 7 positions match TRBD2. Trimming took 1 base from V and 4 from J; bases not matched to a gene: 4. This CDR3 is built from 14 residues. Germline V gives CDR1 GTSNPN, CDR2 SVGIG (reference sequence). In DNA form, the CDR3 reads TGTGCCTGGAGTGACGGAGCGGGGTACAATGAGCAGTTCTTC. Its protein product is CAWSDGAGYNEQFF.

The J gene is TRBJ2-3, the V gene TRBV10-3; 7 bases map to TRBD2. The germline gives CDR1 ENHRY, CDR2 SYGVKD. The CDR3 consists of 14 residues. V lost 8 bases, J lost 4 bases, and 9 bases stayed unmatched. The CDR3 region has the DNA TGTGCCATCTCAGCGGGGAGAAGCTCAGATACGCAGTATTTT. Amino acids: CAISAGRSSDTQYF.

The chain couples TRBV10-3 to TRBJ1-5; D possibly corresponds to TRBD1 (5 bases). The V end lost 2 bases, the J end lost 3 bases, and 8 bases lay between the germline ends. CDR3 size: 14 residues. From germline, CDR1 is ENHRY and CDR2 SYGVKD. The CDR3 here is CAISEGGNNQPQHF. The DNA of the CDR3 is TGTGCCATCAGTGAGGGGGGGAACAATCAGCCCCAGCATTTT.

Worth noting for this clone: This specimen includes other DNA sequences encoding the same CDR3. CDR3 loop: CASNLQGYGYTF. In DNA, the CDR3 is TGTGCCAGCAACCTCCAGGGCTATGGCTACACCTTC. The chain carries TRBV6-5 and TRBJ1-2; weak D call: TRBD1 (5 bases). CDR1 and CDR2 (germline): MNHEY, SVGAGI. The CDR3 sequence is 12 residues long. V was cut by 7 bases and J by 4 bases, with 10 bases left in between.

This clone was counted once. This CDR3 is CAIREGLAGGPKGEQYF. The CDR3, as DNA: TGTGCCATCAGGGAGGGACTAGCGGGGGGGCCGAAAGGCGAGCAGTACTTC. The J gene is TRBJ2-7, the V gene TRBV10-3, with 16 positions matching TRBD2. Trimming at V came to 6 bases and at J to 6 bases, leaving 11 bases not matched to a gene. From germline, CDR1 is ENHRY and CDR2 SYGVKD. The CDR3 has 17 amino acids.

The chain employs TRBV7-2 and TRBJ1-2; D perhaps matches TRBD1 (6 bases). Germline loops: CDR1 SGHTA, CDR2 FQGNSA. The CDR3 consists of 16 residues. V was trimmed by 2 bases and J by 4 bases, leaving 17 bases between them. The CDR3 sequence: CASSLTVVDSLYGYTF. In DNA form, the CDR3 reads TGTGCCAGCAGCTTAACTGTCGTGGACAGTCTCTATGGCTACACCTTC.

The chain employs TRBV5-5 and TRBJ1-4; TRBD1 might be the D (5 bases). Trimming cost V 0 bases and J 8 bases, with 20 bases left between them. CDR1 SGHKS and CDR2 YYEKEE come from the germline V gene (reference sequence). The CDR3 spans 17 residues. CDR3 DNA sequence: TGTGCCAGCAGCTTGGCGTGGGGCAGGGCTAATCCGGAAAAACTGTTTTTT. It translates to CASSLAWGRANPEKLFF.

Here the CDR3 reads CASSPRDQIYEQYF. The CDR3 bases are TGTGCCAGCAGCCCGCGGGACCAGATTTACGAGCAGTACTTC. The V and J genes are TRBV7-9 and TRBJ2-7, with a tentative D call TRBD2 (6 bases). With 5 bases removed from V and 4 bases from J, the gap between germline ends came to 15 bases. From germline, CDR1 is SEHNR and CDR2 FQNEAQ (reference sequence). The CDR3 runs 14 residues.

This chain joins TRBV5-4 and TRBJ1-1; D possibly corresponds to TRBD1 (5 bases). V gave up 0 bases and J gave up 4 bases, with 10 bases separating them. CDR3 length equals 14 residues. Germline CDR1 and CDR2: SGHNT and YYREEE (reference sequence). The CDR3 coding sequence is TGTGCCAGCAGCTTGGATTTAGGGGCCACTGAAGCTTTCTTT. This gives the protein CASSLDLGATEAFF.

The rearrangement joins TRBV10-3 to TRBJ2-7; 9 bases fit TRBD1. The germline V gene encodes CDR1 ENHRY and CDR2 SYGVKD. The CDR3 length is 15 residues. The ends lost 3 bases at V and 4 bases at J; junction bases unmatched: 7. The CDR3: CAISEPGQGFYEQYF. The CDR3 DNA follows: TGTGCCATCAGTGAACCGGGACAGGGTTTTTACGAGCAGTACTTC.

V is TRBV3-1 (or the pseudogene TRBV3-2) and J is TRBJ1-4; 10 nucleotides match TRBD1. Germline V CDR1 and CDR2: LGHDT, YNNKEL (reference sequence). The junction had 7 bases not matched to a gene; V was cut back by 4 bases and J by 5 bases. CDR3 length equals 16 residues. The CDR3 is CASSLYRGQGNEKLFF. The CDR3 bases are TGTGCCAGCAGCCTCTACCGGGGACAGGGGAATGAAAAACTGTTTTTT.

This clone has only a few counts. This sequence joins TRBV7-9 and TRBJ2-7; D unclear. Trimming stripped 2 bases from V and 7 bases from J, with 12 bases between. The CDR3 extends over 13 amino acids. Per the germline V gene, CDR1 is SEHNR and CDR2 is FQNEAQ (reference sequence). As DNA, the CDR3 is TGTGCCAGCAGCTTACACGACATGGATGAGCAGTACTTC. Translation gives CASSLHDMDEQYF. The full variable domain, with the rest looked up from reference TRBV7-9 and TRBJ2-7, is DTGVSQNPRHKITKRGQNVTFRCDPISEHNRLYWYRQTLGQGPEFLTYFQNEAQLEKSRLLSDRFSAERPKGSFSTLEIQRTEQGDSAMYLCASSLHDMDEQYFGPGTRLTVT.

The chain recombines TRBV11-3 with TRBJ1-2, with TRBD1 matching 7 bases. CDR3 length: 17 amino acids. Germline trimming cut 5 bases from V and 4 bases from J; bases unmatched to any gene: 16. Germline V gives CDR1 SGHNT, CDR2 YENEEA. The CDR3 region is CASSLRGQYREVYGYTF. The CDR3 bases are TGTGCCAGCAGCCTCAGGGGACAGTATAGGGAAGTCTATGGCTACACCTTC.

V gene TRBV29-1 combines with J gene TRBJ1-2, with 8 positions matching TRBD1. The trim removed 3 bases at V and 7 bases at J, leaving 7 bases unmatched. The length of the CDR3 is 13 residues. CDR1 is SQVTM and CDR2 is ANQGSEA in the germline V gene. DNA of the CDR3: TGCAGCGTTGAGAGGGGCAGGGGGCTTGGCTACACCTTC. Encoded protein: CSVERGRGLGYTF.

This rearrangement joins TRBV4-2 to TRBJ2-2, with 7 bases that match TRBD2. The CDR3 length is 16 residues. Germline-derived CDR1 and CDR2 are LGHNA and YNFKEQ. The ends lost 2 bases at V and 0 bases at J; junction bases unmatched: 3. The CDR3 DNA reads TGTGCCAGCAGCCAAATGGCGGGAGCGAACACCGGGGAGCTGTTTTTT. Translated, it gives CASSQMAGANTGELFF.

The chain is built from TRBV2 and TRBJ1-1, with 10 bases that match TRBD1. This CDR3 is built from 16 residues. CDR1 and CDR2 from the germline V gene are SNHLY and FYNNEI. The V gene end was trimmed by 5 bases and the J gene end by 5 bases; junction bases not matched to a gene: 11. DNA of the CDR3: TGTGCCAGCAGTCCCAGGACAGGGGGAGGAGGGACTGAAGCTTTCTTT. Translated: CASSPRTGGGGTEAFF.

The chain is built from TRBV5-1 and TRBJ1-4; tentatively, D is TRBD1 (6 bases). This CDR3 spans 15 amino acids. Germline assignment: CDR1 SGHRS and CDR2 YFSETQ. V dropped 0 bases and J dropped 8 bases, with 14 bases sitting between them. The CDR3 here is CASSLDDGQPEKLFF. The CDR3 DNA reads TGCGCCAGCAGCTTGGACGACGGACAGCCCGAAAAACTGTTTTTT. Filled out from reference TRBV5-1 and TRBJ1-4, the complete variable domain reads KAGVTQTPRYLIKTRGQQVTLSCSPISGHRSVSWYQQTPGQGLQFLFEYFSETQRNKGNFPGRFSGRQFSNSRSEMNVSTLELGDSALYLCASSLDDGQPEKLFFGSGTQLSVL.

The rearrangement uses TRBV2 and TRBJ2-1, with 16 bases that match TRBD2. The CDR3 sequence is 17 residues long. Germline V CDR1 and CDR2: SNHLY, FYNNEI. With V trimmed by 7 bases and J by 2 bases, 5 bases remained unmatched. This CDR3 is CASMGTSGGATYNEQFF. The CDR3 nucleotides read TGTGCCAGCATGGGGACTAGCGGGGGGGCGACCTACAATGAGCAGTTCTTC.

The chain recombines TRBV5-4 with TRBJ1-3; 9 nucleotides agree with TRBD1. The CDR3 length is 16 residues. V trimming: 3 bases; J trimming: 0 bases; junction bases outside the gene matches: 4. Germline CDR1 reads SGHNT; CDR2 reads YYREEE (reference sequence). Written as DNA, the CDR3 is TGTGCCAGCAGCTCGGGACAGGGCCACTCTGGAAACACCATATATTTT. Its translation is CASSSGQGHSGNTIYF.

The CDR3 coding sequence is TGTGCCAGCAGCCAAGCAGAGACAGGGGGCCGGCAAGAGACCCAGTACTTC. Protein sequence: CASSQAETGGRQETQYF. The rearrangement links TRBV4-2 to TRBJ2-5, with 10 bases identical to TRBD1. The V gene's germline CDR1 is LGHNA and CDR2 YNFKEQ. The trim removed 1 base at V and 2 bases at J, leaving 7 bases unmatched. The CDR3 is made up of 17 amino acids.

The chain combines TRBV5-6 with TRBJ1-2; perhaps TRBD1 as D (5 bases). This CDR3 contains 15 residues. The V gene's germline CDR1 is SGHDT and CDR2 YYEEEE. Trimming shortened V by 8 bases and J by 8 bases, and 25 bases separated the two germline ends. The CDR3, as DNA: TGTGCCAGTCGAGCTCCGGGGGGGACGACTTGGGGCTACACCTTC. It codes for CASRAPGGTTWGYTF.

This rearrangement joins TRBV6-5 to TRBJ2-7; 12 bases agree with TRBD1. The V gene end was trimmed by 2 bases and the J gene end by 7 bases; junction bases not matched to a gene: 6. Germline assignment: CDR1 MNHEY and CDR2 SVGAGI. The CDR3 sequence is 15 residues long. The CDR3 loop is CASSYRGQGAGEQYF. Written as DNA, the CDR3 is TGTGCCAGCAGTTACCGGGGACAGGGGGCTGGAGAGCAGTACTTC.

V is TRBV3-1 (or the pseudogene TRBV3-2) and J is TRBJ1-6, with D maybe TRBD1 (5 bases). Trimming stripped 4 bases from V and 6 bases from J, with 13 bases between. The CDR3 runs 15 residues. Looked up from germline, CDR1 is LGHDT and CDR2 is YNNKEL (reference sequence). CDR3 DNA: TGTGCCAGCAGCCCACGGGGGGTGTCTAATTCACCCCTCCACTTT. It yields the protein CASSPRGVSNSPLHF.

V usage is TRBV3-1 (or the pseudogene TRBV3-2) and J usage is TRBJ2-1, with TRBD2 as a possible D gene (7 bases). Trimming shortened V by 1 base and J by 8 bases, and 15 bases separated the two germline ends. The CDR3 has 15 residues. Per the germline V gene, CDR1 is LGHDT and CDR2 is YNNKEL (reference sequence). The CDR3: CASSQGRGHTDEQFF. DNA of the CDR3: TGTGCCAGCAGCCAAGGGCGGGGGCACACGGATGAGCAGTTCTTC.

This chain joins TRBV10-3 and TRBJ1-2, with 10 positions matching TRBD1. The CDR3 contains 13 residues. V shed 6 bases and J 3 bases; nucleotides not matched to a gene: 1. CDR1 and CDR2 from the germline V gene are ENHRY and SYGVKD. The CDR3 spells CAISGQGDYGYTF. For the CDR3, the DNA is TGTGCCATCAGCGGACAGGGGGACTATGGCTACACCTTC.

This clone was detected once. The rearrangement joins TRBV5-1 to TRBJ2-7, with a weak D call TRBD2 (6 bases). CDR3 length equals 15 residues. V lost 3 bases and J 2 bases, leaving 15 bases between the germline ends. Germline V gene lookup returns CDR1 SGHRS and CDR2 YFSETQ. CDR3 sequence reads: CASSSGGRGPYEQYF. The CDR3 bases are TGCGCCAGCAGCTCCGGTGGGCGGGGCCCCTACGAGCAGTACTTC.

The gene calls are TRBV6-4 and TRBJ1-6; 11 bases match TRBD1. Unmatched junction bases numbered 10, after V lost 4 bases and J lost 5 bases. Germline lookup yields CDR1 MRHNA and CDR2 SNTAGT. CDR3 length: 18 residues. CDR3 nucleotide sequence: TGTGCCAGCAGTGTGAAGGACAGGGGGCGAGGTAATAATTCACCCCTCCACTTT. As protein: CASSVKDRGRGNNSPLHF.

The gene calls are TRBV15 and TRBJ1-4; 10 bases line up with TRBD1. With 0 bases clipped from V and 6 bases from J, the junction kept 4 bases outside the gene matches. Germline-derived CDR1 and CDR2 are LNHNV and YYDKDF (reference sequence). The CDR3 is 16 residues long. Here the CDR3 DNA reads TGTGCCACCAGCAGAGATCGCGGGACAGGGGATGAAAAACTGTTTTTT. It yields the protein CATSRDRGTGDEKLFF.

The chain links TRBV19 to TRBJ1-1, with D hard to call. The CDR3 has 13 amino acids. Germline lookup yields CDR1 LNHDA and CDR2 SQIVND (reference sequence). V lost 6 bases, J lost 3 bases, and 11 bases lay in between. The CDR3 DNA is TGTGCCAGTAGCCCCCGAGCGGACACTGAAGCTTTCTTT. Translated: CASSPRADTEAFF.